A selection of T cell receptor beta chains follows, all from one sample in a study of blood T cells in healthy people across ages. In TCRdb, the 5' RACE reads were re-called with MiXCR into one record per CDR3 protein. The sample yields over 1,500,000 distinct CDR3 sequences, roughly two fifths seen once. The sequenced sample consisted of blood. The origin of the receptors is a human donor in good health. Each CDR3 is given with its conserved first and last residue. The D gene is left open where the match is weak. Clone size, where shown, is once, few, many, or a class for clones that have expanded.

>-|TRBV4-1|TRBJ2-1|few
TGCGCCAGCAGCCACCCGCAGACTAGTGAAACCAATGAGCAGTTCTTC
CASSHPQTSETNEQFF
>TRBD2|TRBV24-1|TRBJ2-1|-
TGTGCCACCAGTGATTTGGGGACTAGCGGGGGAAACTCCTACAATGAGCAGTTCTTC
CATSDLGTSGGNSYNEQFF
>-|TRBV29-1|TRBJ2-7|-
TGCAGCGTTGAGACTCGGATGACATCAGGAACCTACGAGCAGTACTTC
CSVETRMTSGTYEQYF
>-|TRBV10-3|TRBJ2-7|few
TGTGCCATCAGTGACCCCCTGGGGGAGCAGTACTTC
CAISDPLGEQYF
>-|TRBV11-2|TRBJ2-7|-
TGTGCCAGCAGCTTAGTTATGTCGGCCTACGAGCAGTACTTC
CASSLVMSAYEQYF
>-|TRBV4-1|TRBJ1-1|-
TGCGCCAGCAGTCTGGGGTGGGGTTCCGACACTGGAGCTTTCTTT
CASSLGWGSDTGAFF
>TRBD1|TRBV3-1|TRBJ1-2|once
TGTGCCAGCAGCCCAGAGGGACAGGGGGCAATTGGCTACACCTTC
CASSPEGQGAIGYTF
>TRBD2|TRBV20-1|TRBJ2-5|-
TGCAGTGGGGGACTAGCGGGGGTCCAAGAGACCCAGTACTTC
CSGGLAGVQETQYF
>-|TRBV28|TRBJ2-5|-
TGTGCCAGCAGTTTGCTAGGGGAGGAAGAGACCCAGTACTTC
CASSLLGEEETQYF
>TRBD1|TRBV6-6|TRBJ1-5|-
TGTGCCAGCAGTTACCAGGGGGCGAGCAATCAGCCCCAGCATTTT
CASSYQGASNQPQHF
>TRBD1|TRBV3-1|TRBJ2-7|few
TGTGCCAGCAGCCAAGGGCAGGGACAGGGGACGTTCGAGCAGTACTTC
CASSQGQGQGTFEQYF
>-|TRBV24-1|TRBJ2-1|-
TGTGCCACCCTAGGCTTTGAGCAGTTCTTC
CATLGFEQFF
>-|TRBV12-3/TRBV12-4|TRBJ2-7|few
TGTGCCAGCAGTTTCCACGCCGGAACCTACGAGCAGTACTTC
CASSFHAGTYEQYF
>-|TRBV7-2|TRBJ1-2|few
TGTGCCAGCACCTTCCGAGCAGGTTACGGCTACACCTTC
CASTFRAGYGYTF
>TRBD2|TRBV7-6|TRBJ2-1|-
TGTGCCAGCAGCTTAGCTCTAGCGGGGGGGCTCAGGGCCTACAATGGGCAGTTCTTC
CASSLALAGGLRAYNGQFF
>-|TRBV29-1|TRBJ2-1|-
TGCAGCGTTCTTCCCCCTCGGCCGAGGGGGGACAATGAGCAGTTCTTC
CSVLPPRPRGDNEQFF
>-|TRBV6-2/TRBV6-3|TRBJ2-3|-
TGTGCCAGCAGTTACACCCACGCGGATACGCAGTATTTT
CASSYTHADTQYF
>-|TRBV5-4|TRBJ2-3|-
TGTGCCAGCAGCTTGGCGGGGCGGGTATATGGCACAGATACGCAGTATTTT
CASSLAGRVYGTDTQYF
>-|TRBV5-1|TRBJ1-2|-
TGCGCCAGCAGCTTGGAACAGGGTTCCAATGGCTACACCTTC
CASSLEQGSNGYTF
>TRBD2|TRBV7-9|TRBJ2-1|few
TGTGCCAGCAGCCCGGGACTAGATAAAACCTACAATGAGCAGTTCTTC
CASSPGLDKTYNEQFF
>-|TRBV20-1|TRBJ1-1|few
TGCAGTGCTTCCTGGGGAGGAAACACTGAAGCTTTCTTT
CSASWGGNTEAFF
>-|TRBV20-1|TRBJ2-1|-
TGCAGTGCCACAACAGGGTACGACTACAATGAGCAGTTCTTC
CSATTGYDYNEQFF
>TRBD2|TRBV12-5|TRBJ2-3|few
TGTGCTAGTGGTTTCCAGATAGCGGGGCCCGGGGATACGCAGTATTTT
CASGFQIAGPGDTQYF
>-|TRBV29-1|TRBJ2-7|many
TGCAGCCACCAAGGGGGTACCAACGAGCAGTACTTC
CSHQGGTNEQYF
>TRBD2|TRBV7-2|TRBJ2-1|few
TGTGCCAGCAGCCAGGGACTAGCGCTTTACAATGAGCAGTTCTTC
CASSQGLALYNEQFF
>-|TRBV6-2/TRBV6-3|TRBJ1-1|-
TGTGCCAGCAGAACGGGCCAAAGGACTTTCTTT
CASRTGQRTFF
>TRBD2|TRBV20-1|TRBJ2-1|-
TGCAGTGCTAGGCGGGGACTAGCCTTTGATGAGCAGTTCTTC
CSARRGLAFDEQFF
>TRBD1|TRBV24-1|TRBJ1-2|few
TGTGCCACCAGTGATTTGAGGGACAGTGGCTACACCTTC
CATSDLRDSGYTF
>TRBD1|TRBV9|TRBJ1-2|-
TGTGCCAGCAGCGGAGAAACCGGGACAGTCTATGGCTACACCTTC
CASSGETGTVYGYTF
>-|TRBV2|TRBJ2-5|-
TGTGCCAGCAGTGAAAGGCTATTTAGGGTTAAGACCCAGTACTTC
CASSERLFRVKTQYF
>TRBD1|TRBV3-1|TRBJ1-6|few
TGTGCCAGCAGCCATACAGGGGACCCCCCTAATTCACCCCTCCACTTT
CASSHTGDPPNSPLHF
>-|TRBV7-9|TRBJ2-5|-
TGTGCCAGCAGGGACTGGGGCGCCCAAGAGACCCAGTACTTC
CASRDWGAQETQYF
>TRBD2|TRBV9|TRBJ2-5|-
TGTGCCAGCAGCGGAGCGGGACTAGCGTCAGAGACCCAGTACTTC
CASSGAGLASETQYF
>TRBD1|TRBV29-1|TRBJ2-1|-
TGCAGCGTTGCACAGGGGGCCTTCAATGAGCAGTTCTTC
CSVAQGAFNEQFF
>-|TRBV4-2|TRBJ1-2|few
TGTGCCAGCAGCCAAGACCCCGGCCCGACCTACTATGGCTACACCTTC
CASSQDPGPTYYGYTF
>-|TRBV4-2|TRBJ2-1|-
TGTGCCAACAGCCAAGATGATGGCGCCCTTGAGCAGTTCTTC
CANSQDDGALEQFF
>-|TRBV7-8|TRBJ1-2|few
TGTGCCAGCAGCTTAGTCGGTGTGGGGGCGAGGAATAACTATGGCTACACCTTC
CASSLVGVGARNNYGYTF
>TRBD1|TRBV3-1|TRBJ2-7|-
TGTGCCAGCAGCTCTACAGGGACAGGCGATTACTACGAGCAGTACTTC
CASSSTGTGDYYEQYF
>TRBD1|TRBV20-1|TRBJ2-7|-
TGCAGTGCTAGATTGTCGGGACAGGGTCCCCACGAGCAGTACTTC
CSARLSGQGPHEQYF
>TRBD2|TRBV7-2|TRBJ2-1|few
TGTGCCAGCAGCTTCTCCCTAGCGGGGGGGTACAATGAGCAGTTCTTC
CASSFSLAGGYNEQFF